One and the same sample provided the 24 T cell receptor beta chains below, sequenced in a study of response to subunit inactivated influenza vaccine. TCRdb fed the RT-PCR reads into MiXCR, producing one record per CDR3 protein. Found here are about 480,000 distinct CDR3 sequences, approximately 11% of them singletons; the top ten hold approximately 12%. The input for sequencing was PBMCs from blood, taken more than 35 days after vaccination. The receptor set was obtained from a man aged 45 to 65 who received an inactivated influenza vaccine.

In regard to this clonotype: This could be a read error, since a much larger clone is one nucleotide away. This chain connects TRBV12-3 or TRBV12-4 to TRBJ2-5, with D perhaps given as TRBD1 or TRBD2 (5 bases each). The V end was cut by 4 bases, the J end by 7 bases, with 13 bases between. CDR3 length equals 13 residues. CDR3 loop: CASSYESGTTQYF. CDR3 in DNA: TGTGCCAGCAGTTACGAGTCAGGGACGACCCAGTACTTC.

In this sample, this clonotype turned up many times. The rearrangement uses TRBV11-2 and TRBJ2-5; TRBD1 aligns across 8 bases. V gave up 5 bases and J gave up 7 bases; unmatched junction bases: 9. CDR1 and CDR2 (germline): SGHAT, FQNNGV. The CDR3 spans 14 residues. The CDR3 sequence: CASSADREKGTQYF. The DNA for the CDR3 is TGTGCCAGCAGCGCGGACAGGGAGAAAGGGACCCAGTACTTC.

V and J are TRBV7-2 and TRBJ2-7; 7 bases map to TRBD2. Looked up from germline, CDR1 is SGHTA and CDR2 is FQGNSA. V dropped 5 bases and J dropped 2; count of bases not matched to a gene: 9. This CDR3 region has 15 residues. CDR3 amino acids: CASSPYGAGAYEQYF. CDR3 nucleotides: TGTGCCAGCAGCCCCTACGGGGCGGGAGCCTACGAGCAGTACTTC.

This clonotype was seen at least ten times. The genes are TRBV7-2 and TRBJ2-7, with TRBD1 identical over 8 bases. V was clipped by 4 bases and J by 4 bases; unmatched bases: 6. Per germline, CDR1 SGHTA and CDR2 FQGNSA. There are 14 residues in the CDR3. CDR3 residues: CASSSWTGNYEQYF. The CDR3 DNA sequence: TGTGCCAGCAGCTCTTGGACAGGGAATTACGAGCAGTACTTC.

This chain uses TRBV7-8 with TRBJ2-3, with D uncertain. The V and J ends lost 0 bases and 1 base respectively, with 11 bases between them. Germline-derived CDR1 and CDR2 are SGHVS and FQNEAQ. CDR3 length: 16 residues. The CDR3 here is CASSLAGPWGTDTQYF. CDR3 in DNA: TGTGCCAGCAGCTTAGCGGGCCCCTGGGGCACAGATACGCAGTATTTT.

The rearrangement joins TRBV6-2 or TRBV6-3 to TRBJ1-6; 7 nucleotides agree with TRBD1. V was clipped by 2 bases and J by 8 bases; unmatched bases: 6. CDR1 and CDR2 from the germline V gene are MNHEY and SVGEGT. This CDR3 is 15 amino acids long. The DNA for the CDR3 is TGTGCCAGCAGTTACAGGGGGCGAAAAGATTCACCCCTCCACTTT. This translates into CASSYRGRKDSPLHF.

The rearrangement joins TRBV12-3 or TRBV12-4 to TRBJ2-1; 14 nucleotides line up with TRBD2. V was pared by 5 bases and J by 10 bases, with 4 bases of the junction left unmatched. The CDR3 runs 14 residues. The CDR3: CASSMGLAGVEQFF. CDR3 DNA sequence: TGTGCCAGCAGTATGGGACTAGCGGGAGTCGAGCAGTTCTTC.

In this sample, this clonotype turned up many times. The chain recombines TRBV20-1 with TRBJ1-5; 7 bases match TRBD1. V lost 3 bases to trimming and J lost 6 bases; unmatched junction nucleotides: 5. This CDR3 has 13 amino acids. The germline V gene has CDR1 DFQATT and CDR2 SNEGSKA (reference sequence). This CDR3 reads CSARAGGGQPQHF. DNA for the CDR3: TGCAGTGCTAGGGCAGGGGGTGGTCAGCCCCAGCATTTT.

This clonotype was picked up a small number of times. This rearrangement joins TRBV5-8 to TRBJ2-1, with 8 bases matching TRBD2. Germline V gives CDR1 SGHTS, CDR2 YDEGEE. Trimming removed 4 bases from V and 7 bases from J; junction bases left unmatched: 13. CDR3 length equals 16 residues. The CDR3 here is CASSLTVSGNRNEQFF. For the CDR3, the DNA is TGTGCCAGCAGCCTCACTGTTAGCGGGAATCGGAATGAGCAGTTCTTC.

The gene calls are TRBV5-1 and TRBJ2-7; D is perhaps TRBD1 (6 bases). The CDR3 runs to 15 residues. Deletions cut 5 bases from V and 6 bases from J, with 21 bases between. Per germline, CDR1 SGHRS and CDR2 YFSETQ. CDR3 amino acids: CASRLTGLLGSEQYF. For the CDR3, the DNA is TGCGCCAGCAGACTAACAGGGCTTTTAGGTAGCGAGCAGTACTTC.

The chain has TRBV18 and TRBJ1-1, with 9 bases lining up with TRBD1. Germline V lookup: CDR1 KGHSH, CDR2 LQKENI. With 2 bases clipped from V and 1 base from J, the junction kept 11 bases outside the gene matches. CDR3 length: 18 residues. The CDR3, as DNA: TGTGCCAGCTCACCAACAGGGACAGGGTCATTGGGGAACACTGAAGCTTTCTTT. Its protein product is CASSPTGTGSLGNTEAFF. The whole variable domain, remainder taken from reference TRBV18 and TRBJ1-1, is NAGVMQNPRHLVRRRGQEARLRCSPMKGHSHVYWYRQLPEEGLKFMVYLQKENIIDESGMPKERFSAEFPKEGPSILRIQQVVRGDSAAYFCASSPTGTGSLGNTEAFFGQGTRLTVV.

This chain joins TRBV3-1 and TRBJ2-5; weak D call: TRBD2 (6 bases). There are 16 residues in the CDR3. V lost 0 bases, J lost 5 bases, and 16 bases lay in between. Germline loops: CDR1 LGHDT, CDR2 YNNKEL (reference sequence). The CDR3 loop is CASSQDSQAGWETQYF. The CDR3 bases are TGTGCCAGCAGCCAAGATTCGCAAGCGGGTTGGGAGACCCAGTACTTC.

The V and J genes are TRBV6-1 and TRBJ2-7, with 8 bases matching TRBD2. Unmatched junction bases numbered 11, after V lost 8 bases and J lost 2 bases. Germline V CDR1 and CDR2: MNHNS, SASEGT. The CDR3 extends over 15 amino acids. CDR3 nucleotide sequence: TGTGCCAGCGGCCGCAGCGGGAGCGGTGCCTACGAGCAGTACTTC. Protein product: CASGRSGSGAYEQYF.

This clonotype was recorded many times. CDR3 protein: CASSFAAGGGYEQYF. CDR3 DNA: TGTGCCAGCAGTTTTGCCGCCGGGGGCGGCTACGAGCAGTACTTC. The rearrangement links TRBV12-3 or TRBV12-4 to TRBJ2-7; D tentatively reads TRBD1 or TRBD2 (6 bases each). This CDR3 has 15 amino acids. Trimming pared 3 bases from V and 3 bases from J, leaving 15 bases between.

This chain connects TRBV15 to TRBJ2-7; D uncertain. CDR3 length: 12 residues. The ends were cut back, 5 bases at V and 0 bases at J, with 5 bases in the middle. The germline V gene encodes CDR1 LNHNV and CDR2 YYDKDF (reference sequence). CDR3 loop: CATSLFSYEQYF. In nucleotides, the CDR3 is TGTGCCACCAGCTTGTTCTCCTACGAGCAGTACTTC.

This rearrangement joins TRBV28 to TRBJ2-3; no clear D gene. Germline assignment: CDR1 MDHEN and CDR2 SYDVKM. The CDR3 length is 15 residues. V lost 1 base and J lost 0, with 8 bases in between. CDR3: CASSLYYGSTDTQYF. The CDR3 nucleotides read TGTGCCAGCAGTTTATACTACGGTAGCACAGATACGCAGTATTTT.

The V gene is TRBV4-1, the J gene TRBJ2-5, with 15 positions matching TRBD2. Trimming cost V 6 bases and J 2 bases; bases outside gene matches: 1. Germline V gives CDR1 MGHRA, CDR2 YSYEKL. The CDR3 has 15 amino acids. The CDR3 protein is CASRGTSGGQETQYF. The DNA of the CDR3 is TGCGCCAGCAGGGGGACTAGCGGGGGGCAAGAGACCCAGTACTTC.

In the case of this clonotype: This may arise from a read error, as a much more abundant clone is one base away. V gene TRBV3-1 combines with J gene TRBJ2-7; no clear D gene. The CDR3 runs to 11 residues. Deletions cut 3 bases from V and 5 bases from J, with 5 bases between. Germline-derived CDR1 and CDR2 are LGHDT and YNNKEL (reference sequence). The CDR3 is CASSHVHEQYF. CDR3 sequence (DNA): TGTGCCAGCAGCCACGTCCACGAGCAGTACTTC.

This clonotype was seen at least ten times. J is TRBJ2-7 and V is TRBV7-2, with D unclear. The CDR3 is 12 amino acids. Germline loops: CDR1 SGHTA, CDR2 FQGNSA. V gave up 1 base and J gave up 2 bases, with 3 bases separating them. CDR3 residues: CASSLVTYEQYF. DNA of the CDR3: TGTGCCAGCAGCTTAGTTACCTACGAGCAGTACTTC.

The J gene is TRBJ2-3, the V gene TRBV5-1, with TRBD1 as a possible D gene (5 bases). Looked up from germline, CDR1 is SGHRS and CDR2 is YFSETQ. Deletions cut 1 base from V and 2 bases from J, with 11 bases between. The CDR3 runs 15 residues. The CDR3: CASSLQGLATDTQYF. In DNA, the CDR3 is TGCGCCAGCAGCTTGCAGGGTCTGGCCACAGATACGCAGTATTTT.

This clonotype was found a few times. The V gene is TRBV20-1, the J gene TRBJ1-4, with 9 bases aligning to TRBD1. V shed 0 bases and J 8 bases; nucleotides not matched to a gene: 7. The CDR3 loop spans 15 amino acids. Germline CDR1 reads DFQATT; CDR2 reads SNEGSKA (reference sequence). The chain's CDR3 is CSAREGPDRGEKLFF. CDR3 nucleotides: TGCAGTGCTAGAGAGGGCCCGGACAGGGGAGAAAAACTGTTTTTT.

Many counts were recorded for this clonotype. This chain links TRBV27 with TRBJ1-1; D unresolved. V lost 1 base and J 1 base, leaving 10 bases between the germline ends. The CDR3 extends over 15 amino acids. The germline CDR1 and CDR2 sequences are MNHEY and SMNVEV (reference sequence). CDR3 nucleotides: TGTGCCAGCAGTTTATGGGGAGGAGGGAACACTGAAGCTTTCTTT. Protein product: CASSLWGGGNTEAFF.

This clonotype was recorded a few times. The rearrangement uses TRBV20-1 and TRBJ2-2, with 12 bases fitting TRBD2. CDR3 length: 16 amino acids. V lost 6 bases, J lost 4 bases, and 9 bases stayed unmatched. CDR1 is DFQATT, CDR2 SNEGSKA, per germline (reference sequence). The CDR3, as DNA: TGCAGTGCGACCGGGACTAGCGGGTCCGCCACCGGGGAGCTGTTTTTT. It is translated as CSATGTSGSATGELFF.

In this sample, this clonotype turned up a few times. The rearrangement joins TRBV20-1 to TRBJ1-2; 9 bases agree with TRBD1. Germline V lookup: CDR1 DFQATT, CDR2 SNEGSKA (reference sequence). V lost 0 bases and J lost 8; bases outside the gene matches: 19. The CDR3 is 18 residues long. CDR3 sequence (DNA): TGCAGTGCTAGAGATTTGGCCGGGGGACAGGGAATCCTGGAGGGCTACACCTTC. Its translation: CSARDLAGGQGILEGYTF.